This TCR beta chain comes out of a study of cytomegalovirus exposure and HLA in healthy donors. Study-wide results and limits: An apparent linkage of common viral pathogens to several of the most significant clusters emerged in a later analysis. The dataset shows that most TCR sequences were rare, while some public TCRs occurred in many donors.

Worth noting for this clone: Its antigen is still unknown.

This CDR3 is 15 amino acids long. V dropped 4 bases and J dropped 8; count of bases not matched to a gene: 12. Germline assignment: CDR1 SGHNT and CDR2 YYREEE (reference sequence). PCR amplification relied on 60 Vbeta primers (plus 13 Jbeta primers). The data were produced by immunoSEQ multiplex PCR, yet TCRdb's version contains in-frame clones alone and is incomplete. Here the sample spans 85,000 to 120,000 clones, about 60% being singletons. The TCR sequence derives from a human donor in good health. The V call is TRBV5-4, the J call TRBJ2-1; 7 bases are shared with TRBD2. The sequenced material came from PBMCs. The CDR3: CASSPGGTLLDEQFF. The CDR3 DNA reads TGTGCCAGCAGCCCCGGGGGGACCCTGCTAGATGAGCAGTTCTTC. Using reference TRBV5-4 and TRBJ2-1 for the parts outside the CDR3, the full variable domain is ETGVTQSPTHLIKTRGQQVTLRCSSQSGHNTVSWYQQALGQGPQFIFQYYREEENGRGNFPPRFSGLQFPNYSSELNVNALELDDSALYLCASSPGGTLLDEQFFGPGTRLTVL.